The 11 T cell receptor beta chains in this list originate from one sample, sequenced in a study of cytomegalovirus exposure and HLA in healthy donors. Primers included in the PCR were 60 Vbeta and 13 Jbeta primers. The method was immunoSEQ multiplex PCR; TCRdb's version includes in-frame clones alone and lacks a portion of them. The data hold 100,000 to 150,000 clones, with 74% observed a single time. Source material: PBMCs. The source is a man in his forties in good health and CMV-seropositive.

This chain connects TRBV4-1 to TRBJ2-5, with 8 nucleotides matching TRBD1. Trimming at V came to 4 bases and at J to 5 bases, leaving 6 bases not matched to a gene. Germline V CDR1 and CDR2: MGHRA, YSYEKL. This CDR3 contains 14 residues. CDR3 DNA: TGCGCCAGCAGCCCCGGACAGGGACCCGAGACCCAGTACTTC. It specifies CASSPGQGPETQYF.

The chain joins TRBV28 to TRBJ2-2; 12 positions agree with TRBD1. CDR3 size: 14 residues. V was clipped by 6 bases and J by 7 bases; unmatched bases: 3. CDR1 and CDR2 from the germline V gene are MDHEN and SYDVKM. CDR3 DNA sequence: TGTGCCAGCAGGGGGACAGGGGGCCACGGGGAGCTGTTTTTT. Translating gives CASRGTGGHGELFF.

J is TRBJ1-3 and V is TRBV2; D not certain. There are 12 residues in the CDR3. From germline, CDR1 is SNHLY and CDR2 FYNNEI. Trimming left V 5 bases short and J 7 bases short, with 9 bases between. CDR3 region: CASSLGSNTIYF. CDR3 nucleotides: TGTGCCAGCAGTCTAGGGAGTAACACCATATATTTT.

The chain is built from TRBV19 and TRBJ2-5, with TRBD2 matching 7 bases. Germline-derived CDR1 and CDR2 are LNHDA and SQIVND (reference sequence). V lost 7 bases, J lost 4 bases, and 9 bases stayed unmatched. The CDR3 sequence is 14 residues long. The CDR3 reads CASTPGGFGETQYF. CDR3 coding DNA: TGTGCCAGTACTCCCGGGGGGTTTGGAGAGACCCAGTACTTC.

By share of the sample, this clone is medium-sized (0.01 to 0.1%). J is TRBJ1-6 and V is TRBV7-2, with TRBD1 identical over 7 bases. J lost 9 bases, V lost 3 bases, and 5 bases had no gene match. The CDR3 contains 14 residues. The germline V gene has CDR1 SGHTA and CDR2 FQGNSA. DNA for the CDR3: TGTGCCAGCAGCTTGGACAGGACCATTTCACCCCTCCACTTT. It encodes CASSLDRTISPLHF.

The sample holds a few counts of this clone. CDR3 in DNA: TGTGCCAGCAGCTTAACCGGGACAGCCTCAGTACGCTCTGGAAACACCATATATTTT. Translation: CASSLTGTASVRSGNTIYF. J is TRBJ1-3 and V is TRBV7-8; 7 bases are a match to TRBD1. CDR3 length: 19 residues. The V gene's germline CDR1 is SGHVS and CDR2 FQNEAQ. With V trimmed by 2 bases and J by 0 bases, 13 bases remained unmatched. Full variable domain (outside the CDR3, taken from reference TRBV7-8 and TRBJ1-3): GAGVSQSPRYKVAKRGQDVALRCDPISGHVSLFWYQQALGQGPEFLTYFQNEAQLDKSGLPSDRFFAERPEGSVSTLKIQRTQQEDSAVYLCASSLTGTASVRSGNTIYFGEGSWLTVV.

V is TRBV9 and J is TRBJ1-2; D perhaps matches TRBD1 (5 bases). Germline CDR1 SGDLS, CDR2 YYNGEE. The CDR3 runs to 14 residues. V was shortened by 0 bases and J by 4 bases, with 10 bases between the two germline ends. The CDR3 spells CASSVVGGSYGYTF. The CDR3 DNA reads TGTGCCAGCAGCGTAGTGGGGGGATCCTATGGCTACACCTTC.

J is TRBJ2-1 and V is TRBV9; 7 positions agree with TRBD1. Germline-derived CDR1 and CDR2 are SGDLS and YYNGEE. CDR3 size: 14 residues. The ends lost 4 bases at V and 9 bases at J; junction bases unmatched: 10. This chain's CDR3 is CASSSRGGAAEQFF. CDR3 nucleotides: TGTGCCAGCAGCTCACGAGGGGGCGCGGCTGAGCAGTTCTTC.

The V call is TRBV7-3, the J call TRBJ2-3; 7 bases fit TRBD1. V lost 3 bases, J lost 4 bases, and 7 bases stayed unmatched. The CDR3 loop spans 15 amino acids. Germline V lookup: CDR1 SGHTA, CDR2 FQGTGA. Here the CDR3 DNA reads TGTGCCAGCAGCTTGCAACAGGGGCTTCCAGATACGCAGTATTTT. It codes for CASSLQQGLPDTQYF. The full variable domain, in which reference TRBV7-3 and TRBJ2-3 provide the parts outside the CDR3, is GAGVSQTPSNKVTEKGKYVELRCDPISGHTALYWYRQSLGQGPEFLIYFQGTGAADDSGLPNDRFFAVRPEGSVSTLKIQRTERGDSAVYLCASSLQQGLPDTQYFGPGTRLTVL.

This clone was counted a single time. The rearrangement links TRBV30 to TRBJ2-3; tentatively, D is TRBD2 (5 bases). The germline gives CDR1 GTSNPN, CDR2 SVGIG (reference sequence). V was clipped by 7 bases and J by 1 base, with 12 bases between them. This CDR3 is built from 13 residues. For the CDR3, the DNA is TGTGCCTATACGACTATTCGCACAGATACGCAGTATTTT. It specifies CAYTTIRTDTQYF.

This clone was seen more than once but under ten times. This rearrangement joins TRBV6-5 to TRBJ2-7, with D tentatively TRBD2 (6 bases). Germline V gives CDR1 MNHEY, CDR2 SVGAGI. The CDR3 is 14 amino acids. V gave up 0 bases and J gave up 2 bases, with 8 bases separating them. The CDR3 DNA reads TGTGCCAGCAGTTACTCGGGGGGTACCTACGAGCAGTACTTC. It translates to CASSYSGGTYEQYF.